One sample yielded the 23 T cell receptor beta chains listed below, sequenced in a study of blood T cell repertoires in COVID-19. Sequenced by immunoSEQ multiplex PCR; TCRdb stores in-frame clones only, minus some. In the table there are approximately 150,000 clones, approximately 90% of which are singletons. Sample: peripheral blood. The receptors originated from a woman aged 45-60 years with active or convalescent COVID-19.

The chain uses TRBV27 and TRBJ2-5, with 15 bases that match TRBD2. The V and J ends lost 9 bases and 1 base, in that order; junction bases with no gene match: 3. CDR1 MNHEY and CDR2 SMNVEV come from the germline V gene (reference sequence). The CDR3 loop spans 15 amino acids. CDR3 bases: TGTGCCAGTCTGGGACTAGCGGGGGGCCAAGAGACCCAGTACTTC. Protein: CASLGLAGGQETQYF.

This chain connects TRBV5-4 to TRBJ2-1; TRBD2 matches 12 bases. CDR1 SGHNT and CDR2 YYREEE come from the germline V gene (reference sequence). Germline trimming cut 3 bases from V and 1 base from J; bases unmatched to any gene: 14. CDR3 length: 20 amino acids. CDR3 sequence (DNA): TGTGCCAGCAGCTCTGGACTAGCGGGACGGGGGGGAGGATCCTACAATGAGCAGTTCTTC. Translating it yields CASSSGLAGRGGGSYNEQFF. Together with reference TRBV5-4 and TRBJ2-1, the CDR3 gives the full variable domain: ETGVTQSPTHLIKTRGQQVTLRCSSQSGHNTVSWYQQALGQGPQFIFQYYREEENGRGNFPPRFSGLQFPNYSSELNVNALELDDSALYLCASSSGLAGRGGGSYNEQFFGPGTRLTVL.

This clone was observed at least ten times. The chain joins TRBV7-8 to TRBJ1-2, with D maybe TRBD1 (6 bases). This CDR3 spans 16 amino acids. V was cut by 4 bases and J by 0 bases, with 15 bases left in between. In germline, CDR1 is SGHVS, CDR2 FQNEAQ. Here the CDR3 reads CASSSKRGAANYGYTF. CDR3 bases: TGTGCCAGCAGCTCGAAACGGGGGGCAGCTAACTATGGCTACACCTTC. The full variable domain, its missing parts supplied by reference TRBV7-8 and TRBJ1-2, is GAGVSQSPRYKVAKRGQDVALRCDPISGHVSLFWYQQALGQGPEFLTYFQNEAQLDKSGLPSDRFFAERPEGSVSTLKIQRTQQEDSAVYLCASSSKRGAANYGYTFGSGTRLTVV.

The chain couples TRBV28 to TRBJ1-5, with D possibly TRBD1 on 5 matching bases. V lost 6 bases, J lost 2 bases, and 14 bases lay in between. The CDR3 covers 15 residues. CDR1 MDHEN and CDR2 SYDVKM come from the germline V gene. CDR3 DNA sequence: TGTGCCAGCAGAGGGGTTGGAGTCGGCAATCAGCCCCAGCATTTT. Translating gives CASRGVGVGNQPQHF.

V and J are TRBV11-2 and TRBJ2-1, with a weak D call TRBD2 (6 bases). Deletions cut 4 bases from V and 4 bases from J, with 14 bases between. The CDR3 is 15 amino acids. Germline assignment: CDR1 SGHAT and CDR2 FQNNGV. Here the CDR3 reads CASSSRAGQYNEQFF. The CDR3 DNA reads TGTGCCAGCAGCTCTAGGGCGGGGCAGTACAATGAGCAGTTCTTC.

V is TRBV25-1 and J is TRBJ1-2; 8 bases fit TRBD1. The CDR3 is 13 residues long. Germline assignment: CDR1 MGHDK and CDR2 SYGVNS. Germline trimming cut 5 bases from V and 7 bases from J; bases unmatched to any gene: 6. The CDR3 here is CASSPGGRVGYTF. The CDR3 nucleotides are TGTGCCAGCAGTCCAGGGGGCAGGGTTGGCTACACCTTC.

The chain recombines TRBV15 with TRBJ1-4; 7 bases agree with TRBD1. Unmatched junction bases numbered 1, after V lost 3 bases and J lost 0 bases. The CDR3 is 15 residues long. CDR1 is LNHNV and CDR2 is YYDKDF in the germline V gene (reference sequence). The CDR3: CATSSDRATNEKLFF. DNA for the CDR3: TGTGCCACCAGCAGCGACAGGGCAACTAATGAAAAACTGTTTTTT.

The CDR3: CASSELGTGGYNYGYTF. As DNA, the CDR3 is TGTGCCAGCAGTGAATTGGGGACAGGGGGCTATAACTATGGCTACACCTTC. J is TRBJ1-2 and V is TRBV25-1; 12 positions match TRBD1. The V gene's germline CDR1 is MGHDK and CDR2 SYGVNS. The V and J ends lost 1 base and 1 base, in that order; junction bases with no gene match: 4. The CDR3 is made up of 17 amino acids.

This chain uses TRBV27 with TRBJ1-5; D unclear. The CDR3 has 15 amino acids. Trimming removed 5 bases from V and 3 bases from J, with 14 bases in between. CDR1 and CDR2 (germline): MNHEY, SMNVEV (reference sequence). In nucleotides, the CDR3 is TGTGCCAGCAGTCACAACGACGGGGTCAATCAGCCCCAGCATTTT. Protein product: CASSHNDGVNQPQHF.

A note on this clone: Other DNA sequences in the same sample also yield this CDR3. The chain recombines TRBV4-3 with TRBJ1-2; the D gene is possibly TRBD1 (5 bases). V gave up 0 bases and J gave up 1 base, with 6 bases separating them. The germline V gene has CDR1 LGHNA and CDR2 YSLEER. This CDR3 has 14 amino acids. The CDR3 sequence is CASSQDQGNYGYTF. The CDR3 nucleotides are TGCGCCAGCAGCCAAGATCAGGGTAACTATGGCTACACCTTC.

The chain recombines TRBV9 with TRBJ2-7; 10 nucleotides line up with TRBD1. V shed 0 bases, J shed 7 bases, and the junction held 4 bases outside the gene matches. Germline lookup yields CDR1 SGDLS and CDR2 YYNGEE. The CDR3 has 14 amino acids. This CDR3 is CASSVGQGAGEQYF. The CDR3 DNA is TGTGCCAGCAGCGTAGGACAGGGGGCAGGAGAGCAGTACTTC. Full variable domain (remainder filled in from reference TRBV9 and TRBJ2-7): DSGVTQTPKHLITATGQRVTLRCSPRSGDLSVYWYQQSLDQGLQFLIQYYNGEERAKGNILERFSAQQFPDLHSELNLSSLELGDSALYFCASSVGQGAGEQYFGPGTRLTVT.

The chain uses TRBV6-2 or TRBV6-3 and TRBJ2-2, with D possibly matching TRBD2 (6 bases). CDR3 size: 15 residues. The V end was cut by 6 bases, the J end by 1 base, with 12 bases between. Germline V gene data show CDR1 as MNHEY and CDR2 as SVGEGT. CDR3: CASSSPGLNTGELFF. In DNA form, the CDR3 reads TGTGCCAGCAGCTCTCCGGGACTGAACACCGGGGAGCTGTTTTTT.

CDR3 residues: CASSQDYGYEQYF. The CDR3, as DNA: TGTGCCAGCAGCCAAGATTACGGGTACGAGCAGTACTTC. This sequence joins TRBV3-1 (or the pseudogene TRBV3-2) and TRBJ2-7; D unresolved. Germline V gene sequence: CDR1 LGHDT, CDR2 YNNKEL (reference sequence). V shed 0 bases and J shed 4 bases, with 7 bases lying between them. The CDR3 contains 13 residues.

The chain recombines TRBV9 with TRBJ1-2; no clear D. With 0 bases removed from V and 5 bases from J, the gap between germline ends came to 14 bases. Looked up from germline, CDR1 is SGDLS and CDR2 is YYNGEE. The CDR3 consists of 15 residues. The CDR3 region is CASSVGPGGGYGYTF. The CDR3 nucleotides read TGTGCCAGCAGCGTAGGTCCGGGCGGAGGGTATGGCTACACCTTC.

The chain carries TRBV28 and TRBJ1-4, with D hard to call. The V end lost 8 bases, the J end lost 3 bases, and 10 bases lay between the germline ends. CDR3 size: 13 residues. CDR1 is MDHEN and CDR2 is SYDVKM in the germline V gene. In DNA form, the CDR3 reads TGTGCCAGCTGGTCTAATCCTAATGAAAAACTGTTTTTT. Translation gives CASWSNPNEKLFF. The full variable domain, rest sourced from reference TRBV28 and TRBJ1-4, is DVKVTQSSRYLVKRTGEKVFLECVQDMDHENMFWYRQDPGLGLRLIYFSYDVKMKEKGDIPEGYSVSREKKERFSLILESASTNQTSMYLCASWSNPNEKLFFGSGTQLSVL.

This clone was counted a few times. This rearrangement joins TRBV4-1 to TRBJ1-1; D is unresolved. The V gene's germline CDR1 is MGHRA and CDR2 YSYEKL. V was pared by 2 bases and J by 1 base, with 5 bases between. The CDR3 is 13 amino acids. The CDR3 region has the DNA TGCGCCAGCAGCCAACGGGAGAACACTGAAGCTTTCTTT. As protein: CASSQRENTEAFF.

The J gene is TRBJ2-2, the V gene TRBV7-9; no reliable D call. Trimming left V 5 bases short and J 4 bases short, with 17 bases between. The length of the CDR3 is 16 residues. The germline V gene has CDR1 SEHNR and CDR2 FQNEAQ (reference sequence). The CDR3 DNA is TGTGCCAGCAGCGCCGCGTTGCAGGCCTTCACCGGGGAGCTGTTTTTT. It encodes CASSAALQAFTGELFF.

The genes are TRBV5-6 and TRBJ1-4; D not certain. The CDR3 runs to 16 residues. V was clipped by 0 bases and J by 7 bases, with 16 bases between them. CDR1 is SGHDT, CDR2 YYEEEE, per germline. The CDR3 region has the DNA TGTGCCAGCAGCTTGGAACTCTCGCCCGCGCGTGAAAAACTGTTTTTT. Its protein product is CASSLELSPAREKLFF. The variable domain in full, completed from reference TRBV5-6 and TRBJ1-4, reads DAGVTQSPTHLIKTRGQQVTLRCSPKSGHDTVSWYQQALGQGPQFIFQYYEEEERQRGNFPDRFSGHQFPNYSSELNVNALLLGDSALYLCASSLELSPAREKLFFGSGTQLSVL.

The chain recombines TRBV5-1 with TRBJ2-5; D not resolved. V was trimmed by 0 bases and J by 9 bases, leaving 9 bases between them. Germline-derived CDR1 and CDR2 are SGHRS and YFSETQ. CDR3 length: 12 amino acids. The chain's CDR3 is CASSLAESAQYF. In DNA form, the CDR3 reads TGCGCCAGCAGCTTGGCCGAATCGGCCCAGTACTTC.

This clone was counted a few times. V is TRBV12-3 or TRBV12-4 and J is TRBJ1-6, with a weak D call TRBD1 (5 bases). The CDR3 is 13 residues long. The V end lost 3 bases, the J end lost 9 bases, and 9 bases lay between the germline ends. The CDR3 here is CASSLGGVSPLHF. CDR3 sequence (DNA): TGTGCCAGCAGTTTGGGGGGGGTTTCACCCCTCCACTTT.

The rearrangement joins TRBV27 to TRBJ1-2, with D perhaps matching TRBD1 (6 bases). This CDR3 is built from 12 residues. From germline, CDR1 is MNHEY and CDR2 SMNVEV (reference sequence). Between the trimmed V and J ends, which lost 5 bases and 5 bases, there was a span of 9 bases. CDR3 sequence (DNA): TGTGCCAGCAGTACCACAGGGTATGGCTACACCTTC. It specifies CASSTTGYGYTF.

CDR3 bases: TGCGCCAGCAGCTTGGACTCTTTGAAGAACAATGAGCAGTTCTTC. Protein product: CASSLDSLKNNEQFF. The V and J genes are TRBV5-1 and TRBJ2-1; D gene unclear. The V gene lost 0 bases and the J gene lost 5 bases, with 12 bases spanning the gap. The CDR3 sequence is 15 residues long. Germline-derived CDR1 and CDR2 are SGHRS and YFSETQ.

This clone was observed a single time. Here the CDR3 DNA reads TGTGCCTGGACCACTCGGGGACAGGCATTTAGGGGAGAGCAGTTCTTC. Translated, it gives CAWTTRGQAFRGEQFF. The chain links TRBV30 to TRBJ2-1; TRBD1 matches 8 bases. Germline V gene sequence: CDR1 GTSNPN, CDR2 SVGIG (reference sequence). The CDR3 is made up of 16 amino acids. V lost 4 bases, J lost 10 bases, and 18 bases stayed unmatched.